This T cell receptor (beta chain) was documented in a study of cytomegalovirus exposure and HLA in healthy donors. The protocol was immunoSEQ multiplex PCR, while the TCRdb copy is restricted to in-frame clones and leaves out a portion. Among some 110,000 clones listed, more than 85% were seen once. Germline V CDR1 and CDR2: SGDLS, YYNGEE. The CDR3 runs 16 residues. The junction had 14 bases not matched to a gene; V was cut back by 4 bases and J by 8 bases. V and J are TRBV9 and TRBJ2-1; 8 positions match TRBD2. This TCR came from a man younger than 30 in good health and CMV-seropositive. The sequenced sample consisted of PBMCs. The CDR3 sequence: CASSPRGARSGDEQFF. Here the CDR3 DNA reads TGTGCCAGCAGCCCGCGGGGGGCAAGATCAGGAGATGAGCAGTTCTTC.